The 31 T cell receptor beta chains reported below all come from one sample, sequenced in a study of beta chain features in type 1 diabetes. What was sequenced were expressed TCRB transcripts, since all of the isolated RNA had been reverse transcribed. Assay: immunoSEQ multiplex PCR; the TCRdb copy retains only in-frame clones and omits some. This table has around 330,000 clones, roughly 9.6% appearing once. Sequenced input: naive CD4+ T cells from blood. These receptors were obtained from a woman aged 25 to 45 in good health.

This chain uses TRBV9 with TRBJ2-7; possible D gene TRBD2, 5 bases. V shed 0 bases and J shed 1 base, with 11 bases lying between them. Germline CDR1 is SGDLS and CDR2 is YYNGEE. CDR3 length equals 15 residues. For the CDR3, the DNA is TGTGCCAGCAGCGTAGGGTTCAGCGGATCCTACGAGCAGTACTTC. It encodes CASSVGFSGSYEQYF.

A few counts support this clone. The chain uses TRBV29-1 and TRBJ1-2; D is undetermined. The V and J ends lost 1 base and 0 bases respectively, with 12 bases between them. The CDR3 has 15 residues. The V gene's germline CDR1 is SQVTM and CDR2 ANQGSEA. This chain's CDR3 is CSVEGPLVANYGYTF. In DNA form, the CDR3 reads TGCAGCGTTGAAGGTCCCCTAGTCGCTAACTATGGCTACACCTTC.

The genes are TRBV7-2 and TRBJ2-5, with 11 bases matching TRBD1. The V segment lost 8 bases and the J segment 4 bases; nucleotides outside the gene matches: 6. Germline V gene sequence: CDR1 SGHTA, CDR2 FQGNSA. This CDR3 has 14 residues. The CDR3 nucleotides are TGTGCCAGCTCAGGACAGGGGGCTTCAGAGACCCAGTACTTC. Protein: CASSGQGASETQYF.

In this sample, this clone turned up a few times. The V and J genes are TRBV30 and TRBJ2-7; 15 bases are a match to TRBD2. There are 17 residues in the CDR3. Germline trimming cut 3 bases from V and 0 bases from J; bases unmatched to any gene: 6. In germline, CDR1 is GTSNPN, CDR2 SVGIG (reference sequence). Here the CDR3 reads CAWSGLAGGPSSYEQYF. The CDR3 DNA sequence: TGTGCCTGGAGCGGACTAGCGGGAGGGCCTTCCTCCTACGAGCAGTACTTC.

This clone was seen only a few times. The chain carries TRBV25-1 and TRBJ1-4; a possible D gene is TRBD1 (5 bases). Per germline, CDR1 MGHDK and CDR2 SYGVNS. Deletions cut 2 bases from V and 6 bases from J, with 16 bases between. The CDR3 is 16 residues long. The CDR3 DNA reads TGTGCCAGCAGTGAACAACGGTGGCAGGGCCATGAAAAACTGTTTTTT. Protein product: CASSEQRWQGHEKLFF. Variable domain in full (rest from reference TRBV25-1 and TRBJ1-4): EADIYQTPRYLVIGTGKKITLECSQTMGHDKMYWYQQDPGMELHLIHYSYGVNSTEKGDLSSESTVSRIRTEHFPLTLESARPSHTSQYLCASSEQRWQGHEKLFFGSGTQLSVL.

The chain employs TRBV18 and TRBJ1-2, with TRBD1 identical over 10 bases. Per the germline V gene, CDR1 is KGHSH and CDR2 is LQKENI. The CDR3 has 15 residues. The V and J ends lost 3 bases and 5 bases, in that order; junction bases with no gene match: 6. The CDR3 bases are TGTGCCAGCTCACCCGGACAGGGGGAGGAGTATGGCTACACCTTC. It is translated as CASSPGQGEEYGYTF.

This clone was found a few times. The chain has TRBV5-1 and TRBJ2-7; TRBD2 matches at 12 bases. The CDR3 totals 13 residues. The germline V gene encodes CDR1 SGHRS and CDR2 YFSETQ. The V and J ends lost 4 bases and 12 bases, in that order; junction bases with no gene match: 8. This CDR3 reads CASSPRTSGNVYF. The CDR3 DNA reads as TGCGCCAGCAGCCCCCGGACTAGCGGGAATGTGTACTTC.

This clone was observed a few times. The V call is TRBV19, the J call TRBJ1-1; D is perhaps TRBD1 (5 bases). The CDR3 has 14 residues. The V gene lost 5 bases and the J gene lost 2 bases, with 12 bases spanning the gap. The germline gives CDR1 LNHDA, CDR2 SQIVND (reference sequence). The CDR3 nucleotides read TGTGCCAGTAGTCCAAATCAGGGTAACACTGAAGCTTTCTTT. Residues: CASSPNQGNTEAFF.

This clone showed up just a few times. V and J are TRBV7-2 and TRBJ2-1; D is perhaps TRBD2 (5 bases). Germline lookup yields CDR1 SGHTA and CDR2 FQGNSA. There are 14 residues in the CDR3. The V and J ends lost 3 bases and 6 bases respectively, with 12 bases between them. The CDR3 spells CASSLRLAPNEQFF. CDR3 sequence (DNA): TGTGCCAGCAGCTTGCGCCTAGCTCCCAATGAGCAGTTCTTC.

The chain has TRBV15 and TRBJ1-5; 7 bases fit TRBD1. The CDR3 totals 14 residues. With 1 base clipped from V and 7 bases from J, the junction kept 4 bases outside the gene matches. Germline V gene lookup returns CDR1 LNHNV and CDR2 YYDKDF (reference sequence). CDR3 loop: CATSRADRDQPQHF. The CDR3 coding sequence is TGTGCCACCAGCAGAGCCGACAGGGACCAGCCCCAGCATTTT.

This clone was observed a few times. The rearrangement joins TRBV4-3 to TRBJ2-2, with TRBD1 identical over 10 bases. Unmatched junction bases numbered 2, after V lost 0 bases and J lost 4 bases. Per the germline V gene, CDR1 is LGHNA and CDR2 is YSLEER. This CDR3 contains 16 residues. The CDR3 protein is CASSQETGGVTGELFF. Written as DNA, the CDR3 is TGCGCCAGCAGCCAAGAGACAGGGGGCGTCACCGGGGAGCTGTTTTTT.

This clone was counted once. The chain employs TRBV4-3 and TRBJ1-5; 8 bases map to TRBD1. Germline CDR1 reads LGHNA; CDR2 reads YSLEER. The V gene end was trimmed by 4 bases and the J gene end by 0 bases; junction bases not matched to a gene: 8. The CDR3 totals 17 residues. The CDR3 here is CASSPDREAYSNQPQHF. DNA for the CDR3: TGCGCCAGCAGCCCGGACAGGGAGGCTTATAGCAATCAGCCCCAGCATTTT.

This chain links TRBV6-5 with TRBJ2-1; TRBD2 might be the D (6 bases). Looked up from germline, CDR1 is MNHEY and CDR2 is SVGAGI. This CDR3 region has 12 residues. The V end lost 7 bases, the J end lost 12 bases, and 16 bases lay between the germline ends. The CDR3 sequence: CASTHLGGLQFF. The DNA for the CDR3 is TGTGCCAGCACCCACCTGGGGGGTTTGCAGTTCTTC.

This sequence joins TRBV18 and TRBJ1-1; 7 nucleotides match TRBD1. The CDR3 is 14 residues long. The V segment lost 1 base and the J segment 4 bases; nucleotides outside the gene matches: 3. Germline V gene sequence: CDR1 KGHSH, CDR2 LQKENI. Here the CDR3 reads CASSPLRGFTEAFF. The CDR3 DNA is TGTGCCAGCTCACCACTCAGGGGGTTCACTGAAGCTTTCTTT.

This clone was detected a few times. Other DNA sequences of this sample code for an identical CDR3. The rearrangement uses TRBV18 and TRBJ2-5, with D tentatively TRBD2 (6 bases). V was shortened by 2 bases and J by 4 bases, with 8 bases between the two germline ends. The CDR3 spans 13 residues. Germline CDR1 is KGHSH and CDR2 is LQKENI. CDR3 loop: CASSPGSGETQYF. The CDR3 coding sequence is TGTGCCAGCTCACCAGGTAGCGGAGAGACCCAGTACTTC.

The sample holds a few counts of this clone. The V and J genes are TRBV9 and TRBJ2-5; 13 bases agree with TRBD2. After removal of 4 bases from V and 1 base from J, the junction contained 10 bases not matched to a gene. This CDR3 spans 18 amino acids. Looked up from germline, CDR1 is SGDLS and CDR2 is YYNGEE. DNA of the CDR3: TGTGCCAGCAGCCCCCGACTAGCGGGAGGCACAATCCAAGAGACCCAGTACTTC. It specifies CASSPRLAGGTIQETQYF.

V usage is TRBV19 and J usage is TRBJ2-6; D may be TRBD2 (6 bases). The V and J ends lost 7 bases and 0 bases respectively, with 16 bases between them. CDR3 length equals 17 residues. Germline V gives CDR1 LNHDA, CDR2 SQIVND (reference sequence). The CDR3, as DNA: TGTGCCAGTACCGACGGAGGGGAGAGCTCTGGGGCCAACGTCCTGACTTTC. Its protein is CASTDGGESSGANVLTF. Complete variable domain (other parts from reference TRBV19 and TRBJ2-6): DGGITQSPKYLFRKEGQNVTLSCEQNLNHDAMYWYRQDPGQGLRLIYYSQIVNDFQKGDIAEGYSVSREKKESFPLTVTSAQKNPTAFYLCASTDGGESSGANVLTFGAGSRLTVL.

The chain links TRBV28 to TRBJ1-2; 8 positions agree with TRBD1. CDR1 MDHEN and CDR2 SYDVKM come from the germline V gene. Trimming cost V 5 bases and J 6 bases; bases outside gene matches: 8. The CDR3 runs to 14 residues. CDR3 in DNA: TGTGCCAGCAGTCCCTGGACAGGGTCGGATGGCTACACCTTC. Its protein is CASSPWTGSDGYTF.

This rearrangement joins TRBV30 to TRBJ2-6, with D tentatively TRBD1 (6 bases). The CDR3 runs 13 residues. Germline V lookup: CDR1 GTSNPN, CDR2 SVGIG (reference sequence). V lost 7 bases, J lost 2 bases, and 9 bases lay in between. The chain's CDR3 is CASNRAGANVLTF. The DNA of the CDR3 is TGTGCCTCTAACAGGGCTGGGGCCAACGTCCTGACTTTC. The full variable domain, with the rest looked up from reference TRBV30 and TRBJ2-6, is SQTIHQWPATLVQPVGSPLSLECTVEGTSNPNLYWYRQAAGRGLQLLFYSVGIGQISSEVPQNLSASRPQDRQFILSSKKLLLSDSGFYLCASNRAGANVLTFGAGSRLTVL.

This clone appeared a few times. V is TRBV7-3 and J is TRBJ2-1; 14 bases match TRBD2. Per germline, CDR1 SGHTA and CDR2 FQGTGA. The J segment lost 5 bases and the V segment lost 5 bases, leaving 8 bases of the junction unmatched. This CDR3 has 17 amino acids. The CDR3 spells CASSTRTSGRINNEQFF. CDR3 nucleotides: TGTGCCAGCAGCACGAGGACTAGCGGGAGGATCAACAATGAGCAGTTCTTC.

This clone was picked up a small number of times. The V gene is TRBV9, the J gene TRBJ2-1; TRBD2 matches 7 bases. This CDR3 comprises 15 residues. The trim removed 0 bases at V and 7 bases at J, leaving 7 bases unmatched. CDR1 and CDR2 from the germline V gene are SGDLS and YYNGEE. As DNA, the CDR3 is TGTGCCAGCAGCGTAGTCAGCGGGAAGGGTAATGAGCAGTTCTTC. It encodes CASSVVSGKGNEQFF.

The chain carries TRBV7-9 and TRBJ1-1; no clear D gene. The V gene lost 5 bases and the J gene lost 1 base, with 11 bases spanning the gap. Germline values: CDR1 SEHNR, CDR2 FQNEAQ (reference sequence). The CDR3 runs 14 residues. In DNA, the CDR3 is TGTGCCAGCAGCCCACGACTGAAGAACACTGAAGCTTTCTTT. Encoded protein: CASSPRLKNTEAFF.

The chain recombines TRBV27 with TRBJ2-1, with 8 bases lining up with TRBD2. Germline-derived CDR1 and CDR2 are MNHEY and SMNVEV (reference sequence). Trimming cost V 3 bases and J 6 bases; bases outside gene matches: 7. This CDR3 comprises 15 residues. The CDR3: CASSFVAGLGNEQFF. The CDR3 bases are TGTGCCAGCAGTTTCGTAGCGGGACTAGGCAATGAGCAGTTCTTC.

This clone was picked up a small number of times. The chain employs TRBV5-6 and TRBJ2-1, with unresolved D. CDR1 SGHDT and CDR2 YYEEEE come from the germline V gene. This CDR3 is 15 amino acids long. Trimming left V 4 bases short and J 2 bases short, with 13 bases between. DNA of the CDR3: TGTGCCAGCAGCAGTCTGAGCGACGCCTACAATGAGCAGTTCTTC. Translation gives CASSSLSDAYNEQFF. Full variable domain (remainder filled in from reference TRBV5-6 and TRBJ2-1): DAGVTQSPTHLIKTRGQQVTLRCSPKSGHDTVSWYQQALGQGPQFIFQYYEEEERQRGNFPDRFSGHQFPNYSSELNVNALLLGDSALYLCASSSLSDAYNEQFFGPGTRLTVL.

In this sample, this clone turned up a few times. This chain uses TRBV30 with TRBJ2-5; no clear D. The tail of the sequence fits TRBJ2-7 better, so the J call may be wrong. The CDR3 length is 11 residues. Germline V gene sequence: CDR1 GTSNPN, CDR2 SVGIG (reference sequence). For the CDR3, the DNA is TGTGCCTGGAGTATCGGTTACGAGCAGTACTTC. This translates into CAWSIGYEQYF.

A few counts support this clone. This chain links TRBV7-3 with TRBJ1-2; TRBD1 aligns across 7 bases. Germline V gene data show CDR1 as SGHTA and CDR2 as FQGTGA. The CDR3 is made up of 15 amino acids. The V and J ends lost 5 bases and 0 bases, in that order; junction bases with no gene match: 6. The CDR3 sequence: CASSTGQNTNYGYTF. CDR3 in DNA: TGTGCCAGCAGCACGGGACAGAATACTAACTATGGCTACACCTTC.

This clone was counted a few times. Other DNA sequences in this sample translate to the same CDR3. The gene calls are TRBV6-6 and TRBJ2-1; TRBD2 aligns across 7 bases. The germline V gene encodes CDR1 MNHNY and CDR2 SVGAGI (reference sequence). V shed 6 bases, J shed 5 bases, and the junction held 7 bases outside the gene matches. The CDR3 has 14 residues. In nucleotides, the CDR3 is TGTGCCAGCAGCCCCGGGACTACACACAATGAGCAGTTCTTC. Translated: CASSPGTTHNEQFF.

This sequence joins TRBV7-8 and TRBJ2-1; D might be TRBD2 (6 bases). Germline values: CDR1 SGHVS, CDR2 FQNEAQ. The CDR3 extends over 15 amino acids. V was trimmed by 5 bases and J by 0 bases, leaving 11 bases between them. The CDR3 sequence: CASSASESSYNEQFF. Here the CDR3 DNA reads TGTGCCAGCAGCGCTAGCGAGAGCTCCTACAATGAGCAGTTCTTC.

This clone was observed a few times. The gene calls are TRBV11-2 and TRBJ2-7; D might be TRBD1 (7 bases). The germline V gene encodes CDR1 SGHAT and CDR2 FQNNGV. The ends were cut back, 6 bases at V and 4 bases at J, with 16 bases in the middle. This CDR3 spans 14 amino acids. Here the CDR3 reads CASRLPGGGYEQYF. The CDR3 nucleotides are TGTGCCAGCAGACTCCCAGGGGGAGGATACGAGCAGTACTTC.

This rearrangement joins TRBV4-2 to TRBJ2-3, with 8 nucleotides matching TRBD2. CDR3 size: 19 residues. CDR1 is LGHNA, CDR2 YNFKEQ, per germline. J was trimmed by 6 bases and V by 0 bases; bases with no gene match: 17. The CDR3 reads CASSQDGESGRWSADTQYF. CDR3 coding DNA: TGTGCCAGCAGCCAAGACGGGGAAAGCGGGAGATGGTCCGCCGATACGCAGTATTTT.

The chain links TRBV18 to TRBJ1-3; D ambiguous. CDR3 size: 16 residues. Trimming removed 8 bases from V and 0 bases from J, with 17 bases in between. Germline V gene lookup returns CDR1 KGHSH and CDR2 LQKENI. CDR3 region: CASAESSGNSGNTIYF. Written as DNA, the CDR3 is TGTGCCAGCGCCGAGTCGTCGGGGAACTCTGGAAACACCATATATTTT.